This TCR beta chain was identified during a study of T cells after posttransplantation cyclophosphamide. The germline gives CDR1 SGHDN, CDR2 FVKESK. The CDR3 sequence is 15 residues long. The germline V and J ends were trimmed by 4 bases and 4 bases, with 16 bases remaining between them. Method: immunoSEQ multiplex PCR; TCRdb's copy keeps in-frame clones and lacks some. The sample includes 20,000 to 25,000 clones, approximately 73% of them seen just once. The chain has TRBV14 and TRBJ2-5; D possibly corresponds to TRBD2 (5 bases). The receptor was derived from a woman aged 60-75 years in good health, CMV-negative, and a related stem cell transplant donor. Sequencing used memory CD4+ T cells sorted from PBMCs. Written as DNA, the CDR3 is TGTGCCAGCAGCCCCCGGGCCTCGGCGGGAGAGACCCAGTACTTC. Translation gives CASSPRASAGETQYF.